One and the same sample provided the 31 T cell receptor beta chains below, sequenced in a study of regulatory T cells in long-lasting Graves disease. This sample's time point: newly diagnosed GD, antithyroid drugs for less than 3 months. With RNA extracted from PBMCs as input, the TCR library was made. Combining iRepertoire HTBI primers with Arm-PCR of CDR3 regions, the authors built TCR beta libraries. One entry per CDR3 protein results from TCRdb running MiXCR on the multiplex PCR reads. The repertoire holds 550,000 or so distinct CDR3 sequences, with about 12% as singletons. The data also belong to a second study, concerning T cells in Graves' hyperthyroidism and ophthalmopathy.

This sample comprised peripheral blood mononuclear cells (PBMCs), obtained at new diagnosis, from a patient treated with antithyroid drugs. These receptor sequences come from a woman under 40 with Graves disease.

This clonotype was found many times. This chain joins TRBV24-1 and TRBJ1-1, with D possibly matching TRBD1 (6 bases). The CDR3 has 13 amino acids. Between the trimmed V and J ends, which lost 4 bases and 11 bases, there was a span of 16 bases. CDR1 KGHDR and CDR2 SFDVKD come from the germline V gene. The CDR3: CATSDKQGQSAFF. DNA for the CDR3: TGTGCCACCAGTGACAAACAGGGTCAATCGGCTTTCTTT.

The table lists this clonotype with many counts. The chain couples TRBV27 to TRBJ2-7; possibly TRBD1 for D (5 bases). CDR1 MNHEY and CDR2 SMNVEV come from the germline V gene (reference sequence). V lost 2 bases and J 0 bases, leaving 11 bases between the germline ends. The CDR3 sequence is 15 residues long. CDR3 loop: CASSLGQGYSYEQYF. The DNA of the CDR3 is TGTGCCAGCAGTTTAGGGCAGGGCTACTCCTACGAGCAGTACTTC.

This clonotype has just one count. The J gene is TRBJ1-4, the V gene TRBV12-3 or TRBV12-4, with a weak D call TRBD1 (6 bases). The CDR3 is 18 amino acids. V was trimmed by 6 bases and J by 1 base, leaving 21 bases between them. CDR3 sequence (DNA): TGTGCCAGCAGCACCGTTGACAGGACGTCGCTAACTAATGAAAAACTGTTTTTT. Encoded protein: CASSTVDRTSLTNEKLFF.

The V gene is TRBV7-2, the J gene TRBJ2-3; 11 bases are a match to TRBD2. The J call could be wrong; TRBJ2-5 is a better fit for the DNA end. Germline values: CDR1 SGHTA, CDR2 FQGNSA. The length of the CDR3 is 15 residues. CDR3 sequence reads: CASSLRLAGRETQYF. The CDR3 coding sequence is TGTGCCAGCAGCTTGAGACTAGCGGGACGGGAGACCCAGTACTTC.

This clonotype was detected ten times or more. This rearrangement joins TRBV28 to TRBJ1-2; D unclear. The CDR3 runs 12 residues. Germline CDR1 and CDR2: MDHEN and SYDVKM. The ends were cut back, 3 bases at V and 7 bases at J, with 9 bases in the middle. As DNA, the CDR3 is TGTGCCAGCAGTTTTGTTGTGGGTGGCTACACCTTC. It translates to CASSFVVGGYTF.

This clonotype came up many times. The J gene is TRBJ2-7, the V gene TRBV7-2, with 9 positions matching TRBD1. Germline values: CDR1 SGHTA, CDR2 FQGNSA. Trimming at V came to 2 bases and at J to 6 bases, leaving 2 bases not matched to a gene. CDR3 size: 13 residues. The CDR3 DNA follows: TGTGCCAGCAGCTTAAGGACAGGGGTCGAGCAGTACTTC. Translated: CASSLRTGVEQYF.

This clonotype was counted many times. The chain carries TRBV27 and TRBJ2-7; the match to TRBD1 covers 9 bases. The CDR3 totals 17 residues. Germline V gene data show CDR1 as MNHEY and CDR2 as SMNVEV (reference sequence). V shed 5 bases, J shed 3 bases, and the junction held 14 bases outside the gene matches. The CDR3 loop is CASSPDPGTGIDYEQYF. The CDR3 bases are TGTGCCAGCAGTCCCGATCCCGGGACAGGGATTGACTACGAGCAGTACTTC.

This clonotype was observed many times. The chain uses TRBV13 and TRBJ2-3; the match to TRBD2 covers 7 bases. The V gene end was trimmed by 3 bases and the J gene end by 2 bases; junction bases not matched to a gene: 8. The CDR3 is made up of 16 amino acids. Germline values: CDR1 PRHDT, CDR2 FYEKMQ (reference sequence). CDR3 DNA: TGTGCCAGCAGCTTTTTTGAGCGGGGATTCACAGATACGCAGTATTTT. Its protein is CASSFFERGFTDTQYF.

The rearrangement links TRBV15 to TRBJ2-7; 11 bases match TRBD1. This CDR3 has 14 residues. Trimming took 5 bases from V and 4 from J; bases not matched to a gene: 4. Germline lookup yields CDR1 LNHNV and CDR2 YYDKDF (reference sequence). CDR3 DNA: TGTGCCACCAGCGAGGACAGGGGGCCTTACGAGCAGTACTTC. The encoded protein is CATSEDRGPYEQYF.

This clonotype has at least ten counts. The rearrangement links TRBV10-1 to TRBJ2-7; possible D gene TRBD1, 5 bases. Trimming left V 2 bases short and J 6 bases short, with 11 bases between. Germline loops: CDR1 WNHNN, CDR2 SYGVQD (reference sequence). The CDR3 spans 13 residues. The CDR3: CASSETAGSEQYF. The CDR3 DNA sequence: TGCGCCAGCAGTGAGACCGCAGGGTCCGAGCAGTACTTC.

There are many counts of this clonotype. The chain carries TRBV7-9 and TRBJ2-5, with a possible D match to TRBD2 (5 bases). V was trimmed by 2 bases and J by 4 bases, leaving 8 bases between them. Germline V gene lookup returns CDR1 SEHNR and CDR2 FQNEAQ (reference sequence). This CDR3 spans 13 amino acids. The CDR3 spells CASSLIGGETQYF. CDR3 nucleotides: TGTGCCAGCAGCTTAATCGGAGGAGAGACCCAGTACTTC.

This clonotype appeared a few times. This rearrangement joins TRBV11-3 to TRBJ2-3, with D tentatively TRBD1 (6 bases). Trimming shortened V by 4 bases and J by 0 bases, and 14 bases separated the two germline ends. Per germline, CDR1 SGHNT and CDR2 YENEEA. The length of the CDR3 is 16 residues. CDR3 bases: TGTGCCAGCAGCTGGGGGACAAGGGTCAGCACAGATACGCAGTATTTT. This gives the protein CASSWGTRVSTDTQYF.

This clonotype has more than one count but fewer than ten. The genes are TRBV20-1 and TRBJ2-1; D perhaps matches TRBD2 (6 bases). Trimming took 2 bases from V and 6 from J, leaving 14 bases between them. This CDR3 is built from 14 residues. Germline CDR1 is DFQATT and CDR2 is SNEGSKA (reference sequence). The CDR3 DNA is TGCAGTGCTAGACCGATGCGGGGTTCCAATGAGCAGTTCTTC. This encodes CSARPMRGSNEQFF.

In its sample, this clonotype was seen many times. This chain joins TRBV20-1 and TRBJ2-7, with 9 bases aligning to TRBD2. The CDR3 is 15 residues long. With V trimmed by 5 bases and J by 4 bases, 12 bases remained unmatched. Germline assignment: CDR1 DFQATT and CDR2 SNEGSKA (reference sequence). The CDR3 DNA is TGCAGTGCTCGACCCCATAGCGGGAGAGCTTACGAGCAGTACTTC. Its protein product is CSARPHSGRAYEQYF.

Turning to this clonotype: Lacking the conserved final phenylalanine or tryptophan, this CDR3 likely reflects a read error. V is TRBV6-5 and J is TRBJ1-6, with TRBD1 matching over 10 bases. The germline CDR1 and CDR2 sequences are MNHEY and SVGAGI. The J segment lost 6 bases and the V segment lost 2 bases, leaving 1 base of the junction unmatched. CDR3 size: 15 residues. The CDR3 reads CASSYGDRGNSPLHS. The CDR3 DNA sequence: TGTGCCAGCAGTTACGGGGACAGGGGTAATTCACCCCTCCACTCT.

The chain has TRBV11-2 and TRBJ2-7; possibly TRBD1 for D (5 bases). The CDR3 is 16 residues long. The germline V gene encodes CDR1 SGHAT and CDR2 FQNNGV. Deletions cut 5 bases from V and 3 bases from J, with 20 bases between. The DNA for the CDR3 is TGTGCCAGCAGCGAAGGGGCCTCCGTTCTTCACTACGAGCAGTACTTC. This gives the protein CASSEGASVLHYEQYF.

In this sample, this clonotype turned up many times. The rearrangement uses TRBV12-3 or TRBV12-4 and TRBJ2-7, with 8 bases aligning to TRBD1. The CDR3 covers 16 residues. V was clipped by 6 bases and J by 1 base; unmatched bases: 11. The chain's CDR3 is CASSRQGSPRSYEQYF. The DNA of the CDR3 is TGTGCCAGCAGCCGACAGGGGAGCCCCAGATCCTACGAGCAGTACTTC.

This clonotype appeared many times. The chain uses TRBV3-1 and TRBJ1-1, with D uncertain. With 0 bases removed from V and 10 bases from J, the gap between germline ends came to 9 bases. Germline assignment: CDR1 LGHDT and CDR2 YNNKEL (reference sequence). The CDR3 length is 12 residues. DNA of the CDR3: TGTGCCAGCAGCCAAGACGAGCGCCGAGCTTTCTTT. Translating it yields CASSQDERRAFF.

This clonotype has ten or more counts. The gene calls are TRBV29-1 and TRBJ2-1; 8 bases are a match to TRBD2. From germline, CDR1 is SQVTM and CDR2 ANQGSEA. V shed 3 bases and J 2 bases; nucleotides not matched to a gene: 3. The CDR3 spans 14 residues. DNA for the CDR3: TGCAGCGTTGACCTTAGCGGGACCTACAATGAGCAGTTCTTC. Its protein product is CSVDLSGTYNEQFF.

This clonotype showed up just a few times. In nucleotides, the CDR3 is TGCGCCAGCAGCCCGGATCGGTGGGAGACCCAGTACTTC. Translating gives CASSPDRWETQYF. The chain is built from TRBV5-1 and TRBJ2-5; D not certain. The germline gives CDR1 SGHRS, CDR2 YFSETQ. The CDR3 length is 13 residues. Trimming removed 4 bases from V and 5 bases from J, with 12 bases in between. Combining the CDR3 with reference TRBV5-1 and TRBJ2-5 gives the whole variable domain KAGVTQTPRYLIKTRGQQVTLSCSPISGHRSVSWYQQTPGQGLQFLFEYFSETQRNKGNFPGRFSGRQFSNSRSEMNVSTLELGDSALYLCASSPDRWETQYFGPGTRLLVL.

This clonotype was counted at least ten times. J is TRBJ1-2 and V is TRBV29-1, with D hard to call. The CDR3 is made up of 12 amino acids. Between the trimmed V and J ends, which lost 4 bases and 3 bases, there was a span of 9 bases. Germline CDR1 is SQVTM and CDR2 is ANQGSEA. The CDR3 DNA follows: TGCAGCGTTGCCCGGCCCGACTATGGCTACACCTTC. Protein sequence: CSVARPDYGYTF.

This clonotype was detected many times. The chain carries TRBV15 and TRBJ2-4; 8 bases align to TRBD1. The germline CDR1 and CDR2 sequences are LNHNV and YYDKDF (reference sequence). The CDR3 sequence is 14 residues long. The V and J ends lost 1 base and 5 bases, in that order; junction bases with no gene match: 1. DNA for the CDR3: TGTGCCACCAGCAGAGTGGACAGGGAAAACATTCAGTACTTC. Translated: CATSRVDRENIQYF.

This clonotype was counted once. This is likely an artifact of a read error, given a far larger clone one base away. This sequence joins TRBV7-2 and TRBJ2-1, with 9 bases that match TRBD2. With 5 bases clipped from V and 10 bases from J, the junction kept 12 bases outside the gene matches. Germline CDR1 reads SGHTA; CDR2 reads FQGNSA. The CDR3 is 15 residues long. CDR3 nucleotide sequence: TGTGCCAGCAGCCAGAGCCGGACTAGCGTCGACGAGCAGTTCTTC. This codes for CASSQSRTSVDEQFF.

The chain carries TRBV29-1 and TRBJ2-7; the match to TRBD2 covers 8 bases. This CDR3 has 17 amino acids. The germline V gene has CDR1 SQVTM and CDR2 ANQGSEA. The V gene end was trimmed by 2 bases and the J gene end by 5 bases; junction bases not matched to a gene: 17. CDR3 in amino acids: CSVERRRAGGGLHEQYF. In DNA form, the CDR3 reads TGCAGCGTTGAAAGGAGGAGGGCGGGGGGAGGGCTCCACGAGCAGTACTTC.

V is TRBV12-3 or TRBV12-4 and J is TRBJ1-5; D gene unclear. Trimming shortened V by 2 bases and J by 8 bases, and 10 bases separated the two germline ends. The CDR3 loop spans 13 amino acids. The CDR3 nucleotides read TGTGCCAGCAGTTTAAACCGGGCGGAGCCCCAGCATTTT. The encoded protein is CASSLNRAEPQHF.

This clonotype has at least ten counts. The rearrangement uses TRBV7-9 and TRBJ1-1, with a possible D match to TRBD1 (5 bases). Trimming took 2 bases from V and 4 from J, leaving 11 bases between them. Per the germline V gene, CDR1 is SEHNR and CDR2 is FQNEAQ (reference sequence). The CDR3 spans 14 residues. As DNA, the CDR3 is TGTGCCAGCAGCTTACCTTGGGGCGGCACTGAAGCTTTCTTT. Translation gives CASSLPWGGTEAFF.

This clonotype has a count of ten or more. The V call is TRBV6-5, the J call TRBJ2-7, with unresolved D. V lost 1 base and J lost 5, with 9 bases in between. CDR3 length: 13 amino acids. Germline lookup yields CDR1 MNHEY and CDR2 SVGAGI. The CDR3 sequence is CASSYFKSDEQYF. CDR3 sequence (DNA): TGTGCCAGCAGTTACTTCAAGTCAGACGAGCAGTACTTC.

This clonotype was found a few times. The chain recombines TRBV7-9 with TRBJ2-3; 9 nucleotides agree with TRBD1. CDR3 length: 16 amino acids. In germline, CDR1 is SEHNR, CDR2 FQNEAQ (reference sequence). J was trimmed by 6 bases and V by 5 bases; bases with no gene match: 12. CDR3 sequence (DNA): TGTGCCAGCAGCAGACGGACAGGGGCGGGCGTGGATACGCAGTATTTT. Protein sequence: CASSRRTGAGVDTQYF.

This clonotype was seen repeatedly, ten times or more. The chain is built from TRBV28 and TRBJ2-3; 7 nucleotides line up with TRBD2. Unmatched junction bases numbered 14, after V lost 10 bases and J lost 4 bases. This CDR3 is built from 15 residues. Per the germline V gene, CDR1 is MDHEN and CDR2 is SYDVKM. The DNA of the CDR3 is TGTGCCATTACTACCGGGACTACGGGCCCAGATACGCAGTATTTT. Its translation: CAITTGTTGPDTQYF.

Many counts were recorded for this clonotype. The chain uses TRBV28 and TRBJ1-4; possibly TRBD1 for D (6 bases). V lost 2 bases, J lost 8 bases, and 9 bases lay in between. The germline CDR1 and CDR2 sequences are MDHEN and SYDVKM. The CDR3 runs 13 residues. CDR3 nucleotides: TGTGCCAGCAGTTTAGGACAGTGGGAAAAACTGTTTTTT. Residues: CASSLGQWEKLFF.

At least ten counts were recorded for this clonotype. J is TRBJ2-6 and V is TRBV29-1; 8 positions agree with TRBD1. This CDR3 region has 14 residues. With V trimmed by 6 bases and J by 4 bases, 5 bases remained unmatched. Germline V gene sequence: CDR1 SQVTM, CDR2 ANQGSEA. The CDR3 bases are TGCAGCGTGGAGACAGGGGTCGGGGCCAACGTCCTGACTTTC. Translating it yields CSVETGVGANVLTF.